A single T cell receptor beta chain is shown here with its context. Its target antigen remains unknown. The input lacks base qualities; no much larger clone sits a single base away. The data are from a study of shared clonotypes between healthy human individuals (dated by TCRdb to the early 2020s). In terms of the full investigation: The cohort comprised a couple of women and a few men aged 18 to 49 years. Per donor, three plates each were used for CD4 naive and CD4 memory, two for CD8 naive, and one for CD8 memory. To estimate repertoire size and how much clonotype sharing occurs between individuals, the study deeply sequenced the blood TCR repertoires of about five healthy adults. Libraries were prepared and TCR repertoires were sequenced by different laboratories using diverse techniques, in order to increase sequencing depth and limit assay-specific biases. Each donor's leukapheresis produced roughly between about 0.85 and 10 billion PBMCs. The research as a whole found: Based on pairwise subsampling, the degree of clonotype sharing among donors was expected to be affected by sequencing depth. Estimated clonotype richness was generally larger for naive than for memory subsets. Higher generation probabilities were observed for clonotypes shared by all four sorted-subset donors than for non-shared clonotypes. Rarefaction of sorted-subset datasets indicated incomplete sequencing despite the large sequencing depth. Across a handful of donors, around 5% of naive CD4, over 3% of naive CD8, around 2.5% of memory CD4, and approximately 0.4% of memory CD8 clonotypes were shared. Sampling was restricted to blood, and TCR repertoires in tissues likely differ from the TCR repertoires found in blood. The genetic and exposure-history diversity represented was limited by the small number of donors.

The germline ends are 13 bases apart after V is trimmed by 0 bases and J by 8 bases. The cysteine opens and the phenylalanine closes a CDR3 of 14 amino acids. The DNA shown is the 42-base CDR3, in frame from base 1. In the germline V gene (reference sequence), CDR1 corresponds to MNHNY and CDR2 to SVGAGI. Using the deep immunoSEQ assay, TCR CDR3 regions were amplified from genomic DNA by multiplex PCR. For each cell subset, the extracted genomic DNA was distributed evenly across all wells of several immunoSEQ 96-well plates, and each plate served as one replicate. Each replicate PCR for sorted subsets received approximately 220 ng genomic DNA, equal to roughly 30,000 T cell genomes. The purified libraries were quantified using a Qubit 3.0 fluorometer, sized with a Bioanalyzer 2100, and then quantified again using the KAPA Library Quantification kit. Every immunoSEQ 96-well plate was sequenced on a separate single-read 150-cycle Illumina NextSeq 550 flow cell. As for the original processing: The immunoSEQ output contained only junctional sequences without quality scores, so filtering could not match that applied to full-length reads. Sequences were annotated with PyIR, a Python wrapper for IgBLAST v1.9, and V/J genes and CDR3 were assigned using IMGT germline references. Reads were removed for weak V/J assignments (E-value above 1e-6), missing CDR3, stop codons, out-of-frame junctions, or ambiguous translated residues. V3J clonotypes were defined by identical inferred V gene, J gene, and CDR3 amino acid sequence. Percentage overlap between repertoires was computed as shared unique clonotypes divided by the size of the smaller repertoire. Richness of each repertoire was evaluated using RTK rarefaction, the Chao1 estimator, and Recon v2.1 estimates of unobserved clonotypes. Generation probabilities were computed with OLGA for all TCRbeta clonotypes obtained by the gDNA method from several donors. This is the immuneACCESS table as TCRdb keeps it, with only in-frame sequences that have V and J called. A part of the clones is gone; compared with another copy, unresolved V genes explain less than half, and the rest is unexplained. V, J and clone size were drawn from that table, and D and trimming were deduced from the DNA. The sample table holds some 2,400,000 clones, of which approximately 96% were seen once. The ten biggest clones cover around 0.13% of the sample.

The donors were healthy, HIV-negative adults with no recently reported acute infections or vaccinations. Every donor was a Caucasian adult living in Nashville, Tennessee, USA. CD4+ T cells were enriched by magnetic negative selection; naive cells were then positively selected on CD45RA, and the negative fraction formed the memory subset. Blood was collected by leukapheresis, and PBMCs were isolated by Ficoll-Histopaque density gradient centrifugation and then cryopreserved in liquid nitrogen vapor phase. Purity and quantity of every magnetically sorted T cell population were checked by analytical flow cytometry. Genomic DNA was isolated from every sorted fraction and measured by UV absorbance on a Nanodrop 2000c.

Recombination connected TRBV6-6 to TRBJ1-2, with the D gene call left open. The TCR comes from a young man in good health. Sequencing was done on a sample of naive CD4+ T cells sorted from blood. In light of the paper, this sample's cell subset or site label describes: CD45RA+ positively selected. The CDR3 region: CASSYSAEPNGYTF. The DNA reads as follows: TGTGCCAGCAGTTACTCAGCGGAGCCCAACGGCTACACCTTC.